A selection of T cell receptor beta chains follows, all from one sample in a study of cytomegalovirus exposure and HLA in healthy donors. Measured with immunoSEQ multiplex PCR; TCRdb has only the in-frame clones, and not every one. Of fewer than 150,000 clones in the sample, about 74% were seen once. Sequencing was done on a sample of PBMCs. The receptors shown here come from a woman aged 45-65 years in good health and CMV-seropositive. Each CDR3 is given with its conserved first and last residue. A D gene is named only where the DNA matches it firmly.

V gene: TRBV7-9; D gene: TRBD1; CDR3 protein: CASSPGGGQPQHF
V gene: TRBV7-2; D gene: NA; CDR3 protein: CASSPQGLGYTF
V gene: TRBV7-2; D gene: NA; CDR3 protein: CASSLLGRISSYEQYF
V gene: TRBV11-2; D gene: TRBD2; CDR3 protein: CASSLLGAGASTDTQYF
V gene: TRBV11-3; D gene: TRBD1; CDR3 protein: CASSLGTGEAEQYF
V gene: TRBV5-1; D gene: NA; CDR3 protein: CASSFGWGQANTEAFF
V gene: TRBV29-1; D gene: NA; CDR3 protein: CSVAEVAEAFF
V gene: TRBV11-1; D gene: NA; CDR3 protein: CASREDLHLEKLFF
V gene: TRBV27; D gene: NA; CDR3 protein: CASSFRGASYNEQFF
V gene: TRBV6-6; D gene: TRBD2; CDR3 protein: CASRPGLPKADTQYF
V gene: TRBV10-2; D gene: NA; CDR3 protein: CASSDNPGAAFF
V gene: TRBV5-6; D gene: NA; CDR3 protein: CASSPPGDGTNEKLFF
V gene: TRBV29-1; D gene: TRBD2; CDR3 protein: CSVWSGGPTDTQYF
V gene: TRBV18; D gene: TRBD1; CDR3 protein: CASSEGAVYEQYF
V gene: TRBV7-9; D gene: TRBD1; CDR3 protein: CASKTGQGNGEAFF
V gene: TRBV7-2; D gene: NA; CDR3 protein: CASSSHTEPPYEQYF
V gene: TRBV7-9; D gene: NA; CDR3 protein: CASSLGGSEQYF
V gene: TRBV19; D gene: TRBD2; CDR3 protein: CASSRAGGTGANVLTF
V gene: TRBV7-8; D gene: NA; CDR3 protein: CASSLASQSNQPQHF
V gene: TRBV7-2; D gene: NA; CDR3 protein: CASSRLHTGELFF
V gene: TRBV9; D gene: NA; CDR3 protein: CASSVDSAGRKEAFF
V gene: TRBV7-9; D gene: TRBD1; CDR3 protein: CASRRQGARTEAFF
V gene: TRBV2; D gene: TRBD1; CDR3 protein: CASSSDRGTDEQYF
V gene: TRBV6-5; D gene: TRBD2; CDR3 protein: CASTSGGPGTQYF
V gene: TRBV12-5; D gene: TRBD1; CDR3 protein: CASGFVRDRGYEQYF
V gene: TRBV9; D gene: NA; CDR3 protein: CASSVGLRDGDIMPQHF
V gene: TRBV27; D gene: NA; CDR3 protein: CASSSVARGRDTGELFF
V gene: TRBV15; D gene: TRBD2; CDR3 protein: CATRGSGGETQYF
V gene: TRBV5-4; D gene: NA; CDR3 protein: CASSSGGDISNEKLFF
V gene: TRBV7-8; D gene: NA; CDR3 protein: CASSLDSQTRGNQPQHF
V gene: TRBV7-9; D gene: TRBD2; CDR3 protein: CASSSSSGEQFF